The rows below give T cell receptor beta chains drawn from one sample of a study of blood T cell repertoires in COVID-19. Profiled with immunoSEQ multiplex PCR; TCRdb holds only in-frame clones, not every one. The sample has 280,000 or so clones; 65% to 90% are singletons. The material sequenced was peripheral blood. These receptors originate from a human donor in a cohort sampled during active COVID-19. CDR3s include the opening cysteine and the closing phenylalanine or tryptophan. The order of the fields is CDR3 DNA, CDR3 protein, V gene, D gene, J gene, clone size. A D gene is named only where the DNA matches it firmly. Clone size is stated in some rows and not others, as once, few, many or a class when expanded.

CDR3 DNA: TGTGCCAGCAGTTCTTTAAACTCTGGGGCCAACGTCCTGACTTTC
CDR3 protein: CASSSLNSGANVLTF
V gene: TRBV27
D gene: NA
J gene: TRBJ2-6
clone size: NA

CDR3 DNA: TGCGCCAGCAGCACCCGGGGACAGGGGGTGGAAGCTTTCTTT
CDR3 protein: CASSTRGQGVEAFF
V gene: TRBV5-1
D gene: TRBD1
J gene: TRBJ1-1
clone size: NA

CDR3 DNA: TGTGCCAGTAGTCGAGACAGGCTCATTCAGTACTTC
CDR3 protein: CASSRDRLIQYF
V gene: TRBV19
D gene: NA
J gene: TRBJ2-4
clone size: NA

CDR3 DNA: TGTGCCAGCAGCTTAGATCTGAGGGCGGCTGGAAACACCATATATTTT
CDR3 protein: CASSLDLRAAGNTIYF
V gene: TRBV11-2
D gene: NA
J gene: TRBJ1-3
clone size: few

CDR3 DNA: TGTGCCAGCATCCAGGGGGGATGGAACACTGAAGCTTTCTTT
CDR3 protein: CASIQGGWNTEAFF
V gene: TRBV6-5
D gene: TRBD1
J gene: TRBJ1-1
clone size: NA

CDR3 DNA: TGTGCCAGCAGTCAAAACAGGGTTGGAGAGCAGTACTTC
CDR3 protein: CASSQNRVGEQYF
V gene: TRBV6-2/TRBV6-3
D gene: NA
J gene: TRBJ2-7
clone size: NA

CDR3 DNA: TGTGCCAGTGGGGGGGGGCAGGAGCAGTTCTTC
CDR3 protein: CASGGGQEQFF
V gene: TRBV6-5
D gene: NA
J gene: TRBJ2-1
clone size: NA

CDR3 DNA: TGTGCCAGTAGTTACAGTATCGTACAGCCCCAGCATTTT
CDR3 protein: CASSYSIVQPQHF
V gene: TRBV19
D gene: NA
J gene: TRBJ1-5
clone size: NA

CDR3 DNA: TGTGCCAGCAGCATATCAGACTGGGAGACCCAGTACTTC
CDR3 protein: CASSISDWETQYF
V gene: TRBV7-2
D gene: NA
J gene: TRBJ2-5
clone size: NA

CDR3 DNA: TGTGCCAGCAGCCTCGGGACTAGCGGGAGGGAGGAGACCCAGTACTTC
CDR3 protein: CASSLGTSGREETQYF
V gene: TRBV9
D gene: TRBD2
J gene: TRBJ2-5
clone size: NA

CDR3 DNA: TGTGCCAGCAGCTTGGCCGGGGGGGGGACCCCAGATACGCAGTATTTT
CDR3 protein: CASSLAGGGTPDTQYF
V gene: TRBV5-4
D gene: TRBD2
J gene: TRBJ2-3
clone size: few

CDR3 DNA: TGTGCCAGCAGTTTAGGAGGGCCCCCCGTCAATCAGCCCCAGCATTTT
CDR3 protein: CASSLGGPPVNQPQHF
V gene: TRBV28
D gene: NA
J gene: TRBJ1-5
clone size: NA

CDR3 DNA: TGTGCCAGCAGCCAAGAACAGGTCCCAGGAGGGTCCAAAAACATTCAGTACTTC
CDR3 protein: CASSQEQVPGGSKNIQYF
V gene: TRBV4-2
D gene: NA
J gene: TRBJ2-4
clone size: NA

CDR3 DNA: TGTGCCAGCTCACCACCGGGGGGGCAGACCGAGACCCAGTACTTC
CDR3 protein: CASSPPGGQTETQYF
V gene: TRBV18
D gene: NA
J gene: TRBJ2-5
clone size: NA

CDR3 DNA: TGTGCCAGCAGTTCGACAGGGGGCGGGCGGCCCCAGCATTTT
CDR3 protein: CASSSTGGGRPQHF
V gene: TRBV27
D gene: TRBD1
J gene: TRBJ1-5
clone size: NA

CDR3 DNA: TGTGCCAGCAGTTTTGGGGGGAGGCAGCCCCAGCATTTT
CDR3 protein: CASSFGGRQPQHF
V gene: TRBV12-3/TRBV12-4
D gene: NA
J gene: TRBJ1-5
clone size: NA

CDR3 DNA: TGTGCCAGCAGCTTATCAGCGGGAGCGTACAATGAGCAGTTCTTC
CDR3 protein: CASSLSAGAYNEQFF
V gene: TRBV7-7
D gene: TRBD2
J gene: TRBJ2-1
clone size: NA

CDR3 DNA: TGTGCCAGCACCGCCACCCAGGGGGCAAAAGAGACCCAGTACTTC
CDR3 protein: CASTATQGAKETQYF
V gene: TRBV6-5
D gene: TRBD1
J gene: TRBJ2-5
clone size: once

CDR3 DNA: TGTGCCAGCAGTTTTGGGGGGGGGCGCGGCTACACCTTC
CDR3 protein: CASSFGGGRGYTF
V gene: TRBV27
D gene: NA
J gene: TRBJ1-2
clone size: NA

CDR3 DNA: TGTGCCAGCAGGCCCGGGACTAGTCCGTCCGGGGAGCTGTTTTTT
CDR3 protein: CASRPGTSPSGELFF
V gene: TRBV7-9
D gene: TRBD2
J gene: TRBJ2-2
clone size: NA

CDR3 DNA: TGTGCCAGCAGTGAACTTAGGGGGCGGAGCACTGAAGCTTTCTTT
CDR3 protein: CASSELRGRSTEAFF
V gene: TRBV6-1
D gene: TRBD1
J gene: TRBJ1-1
clone size: NA

CDR3 DNA: TGTGCCAGCATACCGACTAGCTCCACCGGGGAGCTGTTTTTT
CDR3 protein: CASIPTSSTGELFF
V gene: TRBV2
D gene: TRBD2
J gene: TRBJ2-2
clone size: NA

CDR3 DNA: TGCGCCAGCAGCCAAGGCCCCTCCGGGGGTAACAGATATGGCTACACCTTC
CDR3 protein: CASSQGPSGGNRYGYTF
V gene: TRBV4-1
D gene: NA
J gene: TRBJ1-2
clone size: NA

CDR3 DNA: TGTGCCAGCAGCCCACTACCGGGAGGGACCGAGCAGTACTTC
CDR3 protein: CASSPLPGGTEQYF
V gene: TRBV7-9
D gene: TRBD2
J gene: TRBJ2-7
clone size: NA

CDR3 DNA: TGCGCCAGCAGCTCCCCTAGCGGACCATTCCTAGCCAAAAACATTCAGTACTTC
CDR3 protein: CASSSPSGPFLAKNIQYF
V gene: TRBV5-1
D gene: TRBD2
J gene: TRBJ2-4
clone size: NA

CDR3 DNA: TGTGCCAGCAGACGGACAAGGGGGAATGAGCAGTTCTTC
CDR3 protein: CASRRTRGNEQFF
V gene: TRBV6-5
D gene: NA
J gene: TRBJ2-1
clone size: NA

CDR3 DNA: TGTGCCAGCAGCTTGACAGTTAGAAGCTCTGGGGCCAACGTCCTGACTTTC
CDR3 protein: CASSLTVRSSGANVLTF
V gene: TRBV11-2
D gene: NA
J gene: TRBJ2-6
clone size: NA

CDR3 DNA: TGTGCCAGCAGTTTTACGACAGGGAACTATGGCTACACCTTC
CDR3 protein: CASSFTTGNYGYTF
V gene: TRBV7-2
D gene: TRBD1
J gene: TRBJ1-2
clone size: NA

CDR3 DNA: TGCGCCAGCAGCCAAGTTCCAGGGGGAAGCTATGGCTACACCTTC
CDR3 protein: CASSQVPGGSYGYTF
V gene: TRBV4-1
D gene: TRBD1
J gene: TRBJ1-2
clone size: NA

CDR3 DNA: TGTGCCAGCAGCCAAGAGCTCGGGACTGCCTCCTACGAGCAGTACTTC
CDR3 protein: CASSQELGTASYEQYF
V gene: TRBV4-2
D gene: NA
J gene: TRBJ2-7
clone size: NA

CDR3 DNA: TGTGCCAGCAGTTCGCGACAGGCCGGGAACACTGAAGCTTTCTTT
CDR3 protein: CASSSRQAGNTEAFF
V gene: TRBV6-5
D gene: NA
J gene: TRBJ1-1
clone size: NA

CDR3 DNA: TGTGCCAGCAGTGAGGAGCGGTTGTCGTACGAGCAGTACTTC
CDR3 protein: CASSEERLSYEQYF
V gene: TRBV28
D gene: NA
J gene: TRBJ2-7
clone size: NA

CDR3 DNA: TGTGCCAGCAGTAGAGAGGGACAGCTAAATTCACCCCTCCACTTT
CDR3 protein: CASSREGQLNSPLHF
V gene: TRBV27
D gene: TRBD1
J gene: TRBJ1-6
clone size: NA

CDR3 DNA: TGTGCCAGCAGTTCGACTAGCGCAAGCGCGAACACCGGGGAGCTGTTTTTT
CDR3 protein: CASSSTSASANTGELFF
V gene: TRBV28
D gene: TRBD2
J gene: TRBJ2-2
clone size: NA

CDR3 DNA: TGTGCCAGCCTTCTACTAGCGGGAGTGGGGGAGCAGTACTTC
CDR3 protein: CASLLLAGVGEQYF
V gene: TRBV2
D gene: TRBD2
J gene: TRBJ2-7
clone size: NA

CDR3 DNA: TGTGCCAGCTCAACAACCCCGGGGAACACTGAAGCTTTCTTT
CDR3 protein: CASSTTPGNTEAFF
V gene: TRBV18
D gene: NA
J gene: TRBJ1-1
clone size: NA

CDR3 DNA: TGTGCCAGCAGCTGGGACAGTAATCAGCCCCAGCATTTT
CDR3 protein: CASSWDSNQPQHF
V gene: TRBV7-8
D gene: TRBD1
J gene: TRBJ1-5
clone size: NA